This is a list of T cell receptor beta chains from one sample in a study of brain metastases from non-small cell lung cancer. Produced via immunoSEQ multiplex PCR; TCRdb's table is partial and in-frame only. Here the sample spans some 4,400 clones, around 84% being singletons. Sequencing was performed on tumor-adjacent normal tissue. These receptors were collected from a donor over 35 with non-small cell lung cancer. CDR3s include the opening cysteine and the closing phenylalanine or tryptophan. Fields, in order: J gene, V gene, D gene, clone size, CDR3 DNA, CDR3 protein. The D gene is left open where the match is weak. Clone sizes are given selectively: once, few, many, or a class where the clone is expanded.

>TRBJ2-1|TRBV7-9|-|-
TGTGCCAGCAGCCAAGAGCGGTCCCGCAATGAGCAGTTCTTC
CASSQERSRNEQFF
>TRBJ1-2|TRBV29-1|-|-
TGCAGCGTTGAAGACGGACTTAACTATGGCTACACCTTC
CSVEDGLNYGYTF
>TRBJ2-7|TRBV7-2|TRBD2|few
TGTGCCAGCAGCTTTATGACTAGCGTCTCCTACGAGCAGTACTTC
CASSFMTSVSYEQYF
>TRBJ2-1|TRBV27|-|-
TGTGCCAGCAGTTTATACGCAATTGAGGGCAATGAGCAGTTCTTC
CASSLYAIEGNEQFF
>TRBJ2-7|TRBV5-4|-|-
TGTGCCAGCAGCTTAGATTCTTCGCAGTACTTC
CASSLDSSQYF
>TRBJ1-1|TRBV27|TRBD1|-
TGTGCCAGCACCAACAGGGGCTGGAACACTGAAGCTTTCTTT
CASTNRGWNTEAFF
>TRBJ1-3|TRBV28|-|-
TGTGCCAGCAGTTTCCCTACCCCTCGGACGTTCTCTTTATCTGGAAACACCATATATTTT
CASSFPTPRTFSLSGNTIYF
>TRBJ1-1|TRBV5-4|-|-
TGTGCCAGCAGCTTCTCAGGGTCGGGGGACACTGAAGCTTTCTTT
CASSFSGSGDTEAFF
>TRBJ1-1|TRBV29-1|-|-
TGCAGCGGGAGGAACAGGGAGAACACTGAAGCTTTCTTT
CSGRNRENTEAFF
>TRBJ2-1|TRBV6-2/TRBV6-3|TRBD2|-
TGTGCCAGCAGTTACCGGGGACTAGCGGGAAACAATGAGCAGTTCTTC
CASSYRGLAGNNEQFF
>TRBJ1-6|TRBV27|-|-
TGTGCCAGCAGTCCCTCACAGGGAAGCTCCTATAATTCACCCCTCCACTTT
CASSPSQGSSYNSPLHF
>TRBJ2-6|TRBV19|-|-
TGTGCCACCGAGGGCAGGGCTGGGGCCAACGTCCTGACTTTC
CATEGRAGANVLTF
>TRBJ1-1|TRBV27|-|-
TGTGCCAGCAGGTCCTATACTGAAGCTTTCTTT
CASRSYTEAFF
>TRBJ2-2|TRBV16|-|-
TGTGCCAGCAGCCGAGAGGACGCATTCACCGCACGCGGGGAGCTGTTTTTT
CASSREDAFTARGELFF
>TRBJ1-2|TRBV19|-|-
TGTGCCAGTAGTATAGGTCTCCGGAGGGATGGCTACACCTTC
CASSIGLRRDGYTF
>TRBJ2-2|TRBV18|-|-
TGTGCCAGCTCACCAGCCGGGGAGGCCACCGGGGAGCTGTTTTTT
CASSPAGEATGELFF
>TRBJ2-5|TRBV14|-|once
TGTGCCAGCAGCCAAGGGTGGGGAACGGAGACCCAGTACTTC
CASSQGWGTETQYF
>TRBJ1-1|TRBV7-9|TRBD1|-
TGTGCCAGCAGCCATCCGACAGGGGGGAACACTGAAGCTTTCTTT
CASSHPTGGNTEAFF
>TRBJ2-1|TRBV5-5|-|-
TGTGCCAGCAGCTTGGAGTCAGGGAACAACAATGAGCAGTTCTTC
CASSLESGNNNEQFF
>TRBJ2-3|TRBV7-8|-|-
TGTGCCGCCGCAACCACCCAGGGAGGATTGAGCACAGATACGCAGTATTTT
CAAATTQGGLSTDTQYF
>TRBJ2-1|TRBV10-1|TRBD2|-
TGCGCCAGCAGTGAGTCGGGACTAGCGGGGGCCGCTCAGCAGTTCTTC
CASSESGLAGAAQQFF
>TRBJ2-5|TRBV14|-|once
TGTGCCAGCAACCAAGCCCCGGGGGAGACCCAGTACTTC
CASNQAPGETQYF